Described below is a single T cell receptor (beta chain) sequence and its context. TCRdb's table, derived via immunoSEQ multiplex PCR, lists solely in-frame clones and lacks some. This sample has 2 million to 2.5 million clones, with 90% to 95% found just once. The data stem from a study of shared clonotypes between healthy human individuals. Study-level information: The cohort comprised a couple of women and a few men. Their ages spanned 18 to 49 years. Used for every donor were three CD4 naive, three CD4 memory, two CD8 naive and one CD8 memory plate.

The origin of this receptor is a man between 18 and 35 years old in good health. Some clones in this sample may be carry-over from other donors' samples. Sequencing was carried out using naive CD4+ T cells from PBMCs. The subset was: CD45RA+ positively selected.

For the CDR3, the DNA is TGTGCCAGCTCACCAGACCCGGGACAGTATGACTCTGGGGCCAACGTCCTGACTTTC. It translates to CASSPDPGQYDSGANVLTF. The chain carries TRBV18 and TRBJ2-6; TRBD1 matches 7 bases. Germline V gives CDR1 KGHSH, CDR2 LQKENI. Losses at the gene ends were 2 bases for V and 0 bases for J; bases not matched to a gene: 10. The CDR3 runs to 19 residues. The full variable domain, its missing parts supplied by reference TRBV18 and TRBJ2-6, is NAGVMQNPRHLVRRRGQEARLRCSPMKGHSHVYWYRQLPEEGLKFMVYLQKENIIDESGMPKERFSAEFPKEGPSILRIQQVVRGDSAAYFCASSPDPGQYDSGANVLTFGAGSRLTVL.